The 20 T cell receptor beta chains in this list originate from one sample, sequenced in a study of blood T cell repertoires in COVID-19. Profiled with immunoSEQ multiplex PCR; TCRdb holds only in-frame clones, not every one. The sample comprises roughly 230,000 clones, around 90% of which are singletons, and about 0.7% rests with the top ten. Input material: peripheral blood. The receptors were sampled from a human donor in a cohort sampled during active COVID-19.

The chain uses TRBV5-6 and TRBJ1-1; TRBD1 might be the D (6 bases). V was clipped by 3 bases and J by 1 base, with 19 bases between them. This CDR3 region has 17 residues. Germline CDR1 reads SGHDT; CDR2 reads YYEEEE. CDR3 amino acids: CASSWPLKTGQNTEAFF. DNA of the CDR3: TGTGCCAGCAGCTGGCCCCTCAAGACAGGTCAGAACACTGAAGCTTTCTTT.

V and J are TRBV6-2 or TRBV6-3 and TRBJ2-3; tentative D call: TRBD1 (5 bases). V lost 5 bases and J lost 2, with 8 bases in between. Germline V lookup: CDR1 MNHEY, CDR2 SVGEGT. The CDR3 covers 13 residues. The DNA of the CDR3 is TGTGCCAGCAGTCCCAGGGTCACAGATACGCAGTATTTT. The encoded protein is CASSPRVTDTQYF.

The chain employs TRBV11-2 and TRBJ1-2, with 7 bases matching TRBD1. This CDR3 has 15 amino acids. V lost 0 bases and J lost 2; bases outside the gene matches: 3. CDR1 SGHAT and CDR2 FQNNGV come from the germline V gene. The CDR3 here is CASSLDGTANYGYTF. Here the CDR3 DNA reads TGTGCCAGCAGCTTAGATGGGACAGCCAACTATGGCTACACCTTC.

The chain carries TRBV5-8 and TRBJ1-1; weak D call: TRBD1 (5 bases). CDR3 length equals 14 residues. Germline V gene data show CDR1 as SGHTS and CDR2 as YDEGEE. V lost 0 bases, J lost 6 bases, and 12 bases lay in between. The CDR3 nucleotides read TGTGCCAGCAGCTTGGCGGCGGGGGTCCCTGAAGCTTTCTTT. Translated, it gives CASSLAAGVPEAFF.

The chain uses TRBV30 and TRBJ2-7, with unresolved D. Trimming left V 4 bases short and J 5 bases short, with 12 bases between. Germline V lookup: CDR1 GTSNPN, CDR2 SVGIG (reference sequence). This CDR3 contains 12 residues. CDR3 in amino acids: CAWIELPDEQYF. For the CDR3, the DNA is TGTGCCTGGATAGAGCTCCCCGACGAGCAGTACTTC.

A single count supports this clone. J is TRBJ2-7 and V is TRBV6-2 or TRBV6-3; tentatively, D is TRBD2 (5 bases). The CDR3 consists of 13 residues. V dropped 5 bases and J dropped 2 bases, with 10 bases sitting between them. Germline assignment: CDR1 MNHEY and CDR2 SVGEGT. In nucleotides, the CDR3 is TGTGCCAGCAGTATTGGACTGACCTACGAGCAGTACTTC. Its translation is CASSIGLTYEQYF.

The V and J genes are TRBV7-9 and TRBJ1-2; 8 nucleotides align to TRBD1. The CDR3 extends over 14 amino acids. Germline values: CDR1 SEHNR, CDR2 FQNEAQ (reference sequence). V gave up 2 bases and J gave up 8 bases; unmatched junction bases: 7. CDR3 in DNA: TGTGCCAGCAGCTTACGGAGCAGGGACAGGGGCTACACCTTC. Translating it yields CASSLRSRDRGYTF.

The gene calls are TRBV10-2 and TRBJ2-6; the match to TRBD1 covers 7 bases. The junction had 1 base not matched to a gene; V was cut back by 7 bases and J by 1 base. This CDR3 spans 14 amino acids. In germline, CDR1 is WSHSY, CDR2 SAAADI. The CDR3 DNA is TGCGCCAGCAAGGGGGCGTCTGGGGCCAACGTCCTGACTTTC. Its protein product is CASKGASGANVLTF.

This clone was found once. This chain uses TRBV4-1 with TRBJ2-5; D perhaps matches TRBD1 (6 bases). With 4 bases removed from V and 1 base from J, the gap between germline ends came to 10 bases. Germline V gives CDR1 MGHRA, CDR2 YSYEKL. The CDR3 is made up of 14 amino acids. CDR3 region: CASSLRTAQETQYF. CDR3 bases: TGCGCCAGCAGCCTAAGGACAGCCCAAGAGACCCAGTACTTC.

This chain connects TRBV5-1 to TRBJ2-7, with 9 nucleotides matching TRBD1. CDR1 and CDR2 from the germline V gene are SGHRS and YFSETQ. The CDR3 sequence is 14 residues long. With 4 bases clipped from V and 2 bases from J, the junction kept 4 bases outside the gene matches. CDR3 sequence: CASSGGQGAYEQYF. The CDR3 region has the DNA TGCGCCAGCAGCGGGGGACAGGGAGCCTACGAGCAGTACTTC.

This clone showed up just a few times. The chain joins TRBV7-2 to TRBJ1-2, with D possibly TRBD1 on 6 matching bases. This CDR3 is built from 15 residues. V lost 1 base, J lost 4 bases, and 13 bases lay in between. Per the germline V gene, CDR1 is SGHTA and CDR2 is FQGNSA. The DNA for the CDR3 is TGTGCCAGCAGCTTAGGCGGACAGAACCCCTATGGCTACACCTTC. The encoded protein is CASSLGGQNPYGYTF. Using reference TRBV7-2 and TRBJ1-2 for the parts outside the CDR3, the full variable domain is GAGVSQSPSNKVTEKGKDVELRCDPISGHTALYWYRQSLGQGLEFLIYFQGNSAPDKSGLPSDRFSAERTGGSVSTLTIQRTQQEDSAVYLCASSLGGQNPYGYTFGSGTRLTVV.

The CDR3 DNA is TGTGCCATCAGGACGGACAGTTACGAGCAGTACTTC. It encodes CAIRTDSYEQYF. The rearrangement uses TRBV10-3 and TRBJ2-7; D perhaps matches TRBD1 (6 bases). Germline lookup yields CDR1 ENHRY and CDR2 SYGVKD. The V gene lost 6 bases and the J gene lost 4 bases, with 10 bases spanning the gap. This CDR3 contains 12 residues.

J is TRBJ2-7 and V is TRBV11-2, with D unresolved. Germline lookup yields CDR1 SGHAT and CDR2 FQNNGV. The CDR3 extends over 16 amino acids. The V and J ends lost 0 bases and 2 bases respectively, with 14 bases between them. CDR3 protein: CASSLDFSPRAYEQYF. CDR3 nucleotide sequence: TGTGCCAGCAGCTTAGATTTCTCTCCTCGGGCCTACGAGCAGTACTTC.

This chain joins TRBV5-1 and TRBJ1-6, with 8 bases identical to TRBD1. J gave up 13 bases and V 2 bases, and 11 bases lay outside the gene matches. The CDR3 is 15 amino acids. CDR1 and CDR2 (germline): SGHRS, YFSETQ. The CDR3 reads CASSFAGTGIRPLHF. The CDR3, as DNA: TGCGCCAGCAGCTTTGCCGGGACAGGTATTCGCCCCCTCCACTTT.

V usage is TRBV6-2 or TRBV6-3 and J usage is TRBJ1-5, with D uncertain. Per germline, CDR1 MNHEY and CDR2 SVGEGT. Between the trimmed V and J ends, which lost 4 bases and 6 bases, there was a span of 16 bases. The CDR3 loop spans 15 amino acids. The CDR3 region has the DNA TGTGCCAGCAGTTTTGTCCCCCCGGTTGGTCAGCCCCAGCATTTT. As protein: CASSFVPPVGQPQHF.

This clone appeared once. The V gene is TRBV25-1, the J gene TRBJ2-2; possible D gene TRBD1, 5 bases. V was trimmed by 3 bases and J by 1 base, leaving 9 bases between them. Germline CDR1 MGHDK, CDR2 SYGVNS. The CDR3 is 15 residues long. This CDR3 reads CASSDADKNTGELFF. For the CDR3, the DNA is TGTGCCAGCAGTGACGCGGACAAGAACACCGGGGAGCTGTTTTTT.

This clone showed up just once. The chain employs TRBV27 and TRBJ2-3, with 9 bases aligning to TRBD2. V shed 8 bases and J 2 bases; nucleotides not matched to a gene: 11. CDR1 is MNHEY and CDR2 is SMNVEV in the germline V gene (reference sequence). The length of the CDR3 is 16 residues. DNA of the CDR3: TGTGCCAGCCTGCCCCACCAGCGGGAGGTCACAGATACGCAGTATTTT. Its protein product is CASLPHQREVTDTQYF.

This chain connects TRBV9 to TRBJ2-3; 7 bases fit TRBD2. This CDR3 has 14 residues. V dropped 4 bases and J dropped 4; count of bases not matched to a gene: 6. Germline V gives CDR1 SGDLS, CDR2 YYNGEE. The CDR3 sequence is CASSPTSLADTQYF. In DNA, the CDR3 is TGTGCCAGCAGCCCGACTAGCTTGGCAGATACGCAGTATTTT. The whole variable domain, filled in from reference TRBV9 and TRBJ2-3, reads DSGVTQTPKHLITATGQRVTLRCSPRSGDLSVYWYQQSLDQGLQFLIQYYNGEERAKGNILERFSAQQFPDLHSELNLSSLELGDSALYFCASSPTSLADTQYFGPGTRLTVL.

The gene calls are TRBV30 and TRBJ1-5; 9 bases are a match to TRBD1. Germline lookup yields CDR1 GTSNPN and CDR2 SVGIG (reference sequence). The trim removed 2 bases at V and 7 bases at J, leaving 6 bases unmatched. The CDR3 spans 14 residues. CDR3 nucleotides: TGTGCCTGGAGTCGAAAACAGGGGGCCCAGCCCCAGCATTTT. Residues: CAWSRKQGAQPQHF.

The count of this clone is one. This sequence joins TRBV7-2 and TRBJ1-2; no reliable D call. The germline V and J ends were trimmed by 0 bases and 4 bases, with 9 bases remaining between them. Germline assignment: CDR1 SGHTA and CDR2 FQGNSA. The CDR3 is 14 residues long. The CDR3 DNA follows: TGTGCCAGCAGCTTAGCGAATCGGGGCTATGGCTACACCTTC. Translated: CASSLANRGYGYTF.